These 32 T cell receptor beta chains were all obtained from the same sample, sequenced in a study of cytomegalovirus exposure and HLA in healthy donors. PCR employed 60 Vbeta and 13 Jbeta primers. Sequencing used immunoSEQ multiplex PCR; TCRdb keeps in-frame clones, though not all of them. Of more than 85,000 clones listed, more than 60% are singletons. The sequenced sample consisted of PBMCs. The receptor set was obtained from a man under 40 in good health and CMV-seronegative.

The chain recombines TRBV6-5 with TRBJ1-6, with D tentatively TRBD1 (5 bases). CDR1 is MNHEY, CDR2 SVGAGI, per germline. Trimming shortened V by 0 bases and J by 5 bases, and 11 bases separated the two germline ends. This CDR3 has 16 residues. The CDR3 reads CASSYSTGRDNSPLHF. CDR3 sequence (DNA): TGTGCCAGCAGTTACTCAACAGGACGAGATAATTCACCCCTCCACTTT.

The gene calls are TRBV15 and TRBJ1-2; D call uncertain. V was trimmed by 6 bases and J by 3 bases, leaving 8 bases between them. This CDR3 is built from 12 residues. In germline, CDR1 is LNHNV, CDR2 YYDKDF (reference sequence). CDR3 nucleotides: TGTGCCACCAGTCGAGAGGACTATGGCTACACCTTC. It specifies CATSREDYGYTF.

The V gene is TRBV15, the J gene TRBJ2-7; D is perhaps TRBD1 (6 bases). Germline assignment: CDR1 LNHNV and CDR2 YYDKDF (reference sequence). The CDR3 is 15 amino acids. Between the trimmed V and J ends, which lost 2 bases and 2 bases, there was a span of 13 bases. Here the CDR3 DNA reads TGTGCCACCAGCAGATTTCAGGGGCCGGCCTACGAGCAGTACTTC. Residues: CATSRFQGPAYEQYF. Filled out from reference TRBV15 and TRBJ2-7, the complete variable domain reads DAMVIQNPRYQVTQFGKPVTLSCSQTLNHNVMYWYQQKSSQAPKLLFHYYDKDFNNEADTPDNFQSRRPNTSFCFLDIRSPGLGDTAMYLCATSRFQGPAYEQYFGPGTRLTVT.

The chain has TRBV30 and TRBJ2-2; D is ambiguous. The germline CDR1 and CDR2 sequences are GTSNPN and SVGIG (reference sequence). V was cut by 7 bases and J by 3 bases, with 9 bases left in between. The CDR3 runs 12 residues. Written as DNA, the CDR3 is TGTGCCTCCCTGGCCCACACCGGGGAGCTGTTTTTT. This encodes CASLAHTGELFF.

This clone was picked up one time. V is TRBV15 and J is TRBJ1-4; D is uncertain. The CDR3 runs to 12 residues. Looked up from germline, CDR1 is LNHNV and CDR2 is YYDKDF (reference sequence). V was clipped by 1 base and J by 10 bases, with 7 bases between them. The CDR3 protein is CATSRARVKLFF. DNA for the CDR3: TGTGCCACCAGCAGAGCCCGTGTAAAACTGTTTTTT.

A note on this clone: One end of the junction varies from germline; a read error may be responsible. Other nucleotide sequences from this sample produce the same CDR3. V and J are TRBV30 and TRBJ1-6; D is perhaps TRBD1 (6 bases). The CDR3 spans 18 residues. Germline-derived CDR1 and CDR2 are GTSNPN and SVGIG (reference sequence). Here the CDR3 reads CAWSGGQAAWSYNSPLHF. CDR3 coding DNA: TGTGCCTGGAGTGGGGGGCAGGCGGCGTGGTCCTATAATTCCCCCCTCCACTTT. The whole variable domain, filled in from reference TRBV30 and TRBJ1-6, reads SQTIHQWPATLVQPVGSPLSLECTVEGTSNPNLYWYRQAAGRGLQLLFYSVGIGQISSEVPQNLSASRPQDRQFILSSKKLLLSDSGFYLCAWSGGQAAWSYNSPLHFGNGTRLTVT.

The chain uses TRBV5-4 and TRBJ2-1; 8 bases line up with TRBD2. The V and J ends lost 5 bases and 7 bases, in that order; junction bases with no gene match: 2. CDR3 length: 12 residues. Germline CDR1 is SGHNT and CDR2 is YYREEE (reference sequence). CDR3 protein: CASRAGGNEQFF. CDR3 coding DNA: TGTGCCAGCAGGGCGGGAGGAAATGAGCAGTTCTTC.

In DNA form, the CDR3 reads TGTGCCAGCAGCTTAGCGTCGACAGGGAACACCGGGGAGCTGTTTTTT. It specifies CASSLASTGNTGELFF. The chain employs TRBV7-6 and TRBJ2-2; a possible D gene is TRBD1 (6 bases). The length of the CDR3 is 16 residues. In germline, CDR1 is SGHVS, CDR2 FNYEAQ. V gave up 0 bases and J gave up 1 base, with 9 bases separating them.

This sequence joins TRBV14 and TRBJ2-2, with a weak D call TRBD2 (6 bases). V was cut by 0 bases and J by 13 bases, with 27 bases left in between. This CDR3 comprises 18 residues. Germline-derived CDR1 and CDR2 are SGHDN and FVKESK. The DNA for the CDR3 is TGTGCCAGCAGCCAAGATGAGGGCCGGGAGAAACCCTGGGGCGGGCTGTTTTTT. Translating it yields CASSQDEGREKPWGGLFF.

This sequence joins TRBV30 and TRBJ1-1; a weak D match, TRBD1 (5 bases). Germline V lookup: CDR1 GTSNPN, CDR2 SVGIG (reference sequence). Trimming shortened V by 4 bases and J by 1 base, and 16 bases separated the two germline ends. This CDR3 region has 15 residues. Written as DNA, the CDR3 is TGTGCCTGGAACCCCGGGGGGGGGTCGAACACTGAAGCTTTCTTT. Its protein is CAWNPGGGSNTEAFF.

This clone has a handful of counts. The chain carries TRBV2 and TRBJ2-5, with D perhaps TRBD1 (6 bases). Trimming removed 7 bases from V and 6 bases from J, with 12 bases in between. This CDR3 is built from 12 residues. Germline V gene data show CDR1 as SNHLY and CDR2 as FYNNEI. The chain's CDR3 is CASTTGQKTQYF. CDR3 DNA: TGTGCCAGCACGACCGGACAGAAGACCCAGTACTTC.

This clone showed up just a few times. The chain joins TRBV29-1 to TRBJ1-6; a possible D gene is TRBD1 (5 bases). CDR3 length: 13 residues. Germline lookup yields CDR1 SQVTM and CDR2 ANQGSEA. The CDR3 DNA reads TGCAGTGCTAGGGGCCAAGAGAATTCACCCCTCCACTTT. It translates to CSARGQENSPLHF.

The chain combines TRBV6-6 with TRBJ1-5, with D unresolved. Trimming shortened V by 2 bases and J by 4 bases, and 9 bases separated the two germline ends. From germline, CDR1 is MNHNY and CDR2 SVGAGI (reference sequence). The CDR3 runs 14 residues. The CDR3 DNA follows: TGTGCCAGCAGTTACGGAGACCCGAATCAGCCCCAGCATTTT. This codes for CASSYGDPNQPQHF.

The chain recombines TRBV7-2 with TRBJ2-5, with D possibly TRBD2 on 5 matching bases. The CDR3 is 13 amino acids. V was shortened by 5 bases and J by 5 bases, with 12 bases between the two germline ends. Germline CDR1 and CDR2: SGHTA and FQGNSA. The CDR3 nucleotides read TGTGCCAGCAGCGTCGACCGGGGTGAGACCCAGTACTTC. Translated: CASSVDRGETQYF. The full variable domain, rest sourced from reference TRBV7-2 and TRBJ2-5, is GAGVSQSPSNKVTEKGKDVELRCDPISGHTALYWYRQSLGQGLEFLIYFQGNSAPDKSGLPSDRFSAERTGGSVSTLTIQRTQQEDSAVYLCASSVDRGETQYFGPGTRLLVL.

The V call is TRBV5-4, the J call TRBJ2-2; D is unresolved. V was trimmed by 4 bases and J by 1 base, leaving 5 bases between them. The CDR3 has 13 residues. Germline V gene data show CDR1 as SGHNT and CDR2 as YYREEE (reference sequence). Here the CDR3 reads CASSPMNTGELFF. The CDR3 region has the DNA TGTGCCAGCAGCCCAATGAACACCGGGGAGCTGTTTTTT. Full variable domain (rest looked up from reference TRBV5-4 and TRBJ2-2): ETGVTQSPTHLIKTRGQQVTLRCSSQSGHNTVSWYQQALGQGPQFIFQYYREEENGRGNFPPRFSGLQFPNYSSELNVNALELDDSALYLCASSPMNTGELFFGEGSRLTVL.

This chain uses TRBV19 with TRBJ2-5; 8 bases are shared with TRBD1. From germline, CDR1 is LNHDA and CDR2 SQIVND (reference sequence). The CDR3 is 14 amino acids. V gave up 5 bases and J gave up 2 bases; unmatched junction bases: 4. The CDR3 loop is CASSSGQAQETQYF. CDR3 nucleotides: TGTGCCAGTAGTTCGGGACAGGCGCAAGAGACCCAGTACTTC.

CDR3 coding DNA: TGTGCCAGCAGCCCCGTTGGGAGGCATTACTACGAGCAGTACTTC. It is translated as CASSPVGRHYYEQYF. The J gene is TRBJ2-7, the V gene TRBV11-2, with TRBD2 as a possible D gene (6 bases). The ends were cut back, 5 bases at V and 3 bases at J, with 17 bases in the middle. Per the germline V gene, CDR1 is SGHAT and CDR2 is FQNNGV. CDR3 length: 15 amino acids.

J is TRBJ1-5 and V is TRBV6-4; D ambiguous. Germline V gene lookup returns CDR1 MRHNA and CDR2 SNTAGT. The CDR3 has 13 amino acids. V was trimmed by 2 bases and J by 4 bases, leaving 6 bases between them. Here the CDR3 reads CASSDGGNQPQHF. CDR3 coding DNA: TGTGCCAGCAGTGACGGCGGAAATCAGCCCCAGCATTTT.

This clone was detected once. The CDR3 DNA reads as TGTGCCAGCAGCTTAATGAGTGGTGCGGGGGGAATCTACGAGCAGTACTTC. It is translated as CASSLMSGAGGIYEQYF. The chain is built from TRBV7-8 and TRBJ2-7; 8 nucleotides match TRBD2. With 2 bases clipped from V and 3 bases from J, the junction kept 12 bases outside the gene matches. There are 17 residues in the CDR3. Germline lookup yields CDR1 SGHVS and CDR2 FQNEAQ.

The gene calls are TRBV7-7 and TRBJ2-2, with unresolved D. Looked up from germline, CDR1 is SSHAT and CDR2 is FNYEAQ (reference sequence). The germline V and J ends were trimmed by 2 bases and 3 bases, with 7 bases remaining between them. This CDR3 has 14 amino acids. The CDR3 region is CASSLLTDTGELFF. Here the CDR3 DNA reads TGTGCCAGCAGCTTATTAACAGACACCGGGGAGCTGTTTTTT.

The V call is TRBV6-5, the J call TRBJ2-5; D is perhaps TRBD1 (6 bases). V dropped 2 bases and J dropped 5 bases, with 12 bases sitting between them. Germline loops: CDR1 MNHEY, CDR2 SVGAGI. CDR3 length: 14 amino acids. The CDR3 DNA sequence: TGTGCCAGCAGTTACATCAGGGGAGCGGAGACCCAGTACTTC. Translating it yields CASSYIRGAETQYF.

The J gene is TRBJ2-7, the V gene TRBV7-9; TRBD1 might be the D (6 bases). Trimming took 5 bases from V and 0 from J, leaving 14 bases between them. Germline V gives CDR1 SEHNR, CDR2 FQNEAQ (reference sequence). This CDR3 region has 15 residues. CDR3 amino acids: CASSRPGAGSYEQYF. The CDR3, as DNA: TGTGCCAGCAGCCGACCAGGGGCAGGCTCCTACGAGCAGTACTTC.

The V and J genes are TRBV11-2 and TRBJ1-1; D perhaps matches TRBD1 (5 bases). The CDR3 runs 14 residues. V lost 3 bases, J lost 6 bases, and 14 bases lay in between. The germline V gene has CDR1 SGHAT and CDR2 FQNNGV. The CDR3 DNA is TGTGCCAGCAGCTTCGCGGGGGGTGGGGCTGAAGCTTTCTTT. Translating gives CASSFAGGGAEAFF.

V is TRBV5-5 and J is TRBJ1-2, with D possibly being TRBD1 (6 bases). Trimming shortened V by 6 bases and J by 4 bases, and 16 bases separated the two germline ends. The length of the CDR3 is 14 residues. Germline values: CDR1 SGHKS, CDR2 YYEKEE (reference sequence). Written as DNA, the CDR3 is TGTGCCAGCAACCCCCGGGACATCCTCTATGGCTACACCTTC. Its protein product is CASNPRDILYGYTF. The complete variable domain, with remaining parts taken from reference TRBV5-5 and TRBJ1-2, reads DAGVTQSPTHLIKTRGQQVTLRCSPISGHKSVSWYQQVLGQGPQFIFQYYEKEERGRGNFPDRFSARQFPNYSSELNVNALLLGDSALYLCASNPRDILYGYTFGSGTRLTVV.

Concerning this clone: A read error may explain this, as a much larger clone is one base away. This rearrangement joins TRBV7-9 to TRBJ1-1; a weak D match, TRBD1 (5 bases). V shed 2 bases and J shed 3 bases, with 7 bases lying between them. The CDR3 is 13 residues long. Germline CDR1 is SEHNR and CDR2 is FQNEAQ (reference sequence). The CDR3 region is CASSLSGDTEAFF. In DNA, the CDR3 is TGTGCCAGCAGCTTATCGGGGGACACTGAAGCTTTCTTT.

V and J are TRBV2 and TRBJ1-5; 8 bases line up with TRBD1. Trimming removed 7 bases from V and 0 bases from J; junction bases left unmatched: 2. The germline V gene encodes CDR1 SNHLY and CDR2 FYNNEI. There are 14 residues in the CDR3. DNA for the CDR3: TGTGCCAGCACGGACAGGGCTAGCAATCAGCCCCAGCATTTT. It specifies CASTDRASNQPQHF.

This clone was observed once. The chain employs TRBV15 and TRBJ2-7, with 8 bases matching TRBD1. The CDR3 has 15 residues. Germline CDR1 reads LNHNV; CDR2 reads YYDKDF (reference sequence). The ends lost 3 bases at V and 0 bases at J; junction bases unmatched: 4. CDR3 in DNA: TGTGCCACCAGCAGGGGACAGGATACCTCCTACGAGCAGTACTTC. This sequence encodes CATSRGQDTSYEQYF.

V is TRBV5-4 and J is TRBJ2-3, with TRBD1 matching 9 bases. The CDR3 has 15 amino acids. Germline V gene data show CDR1 as SGHNT and CDR2 as YYREEE (reference sequence). The V gene end was trimmed by 4 bases and the J gene end by 4 bases; junction bases not matched to a gene: 7. CDR3 loop: CASSVGQGPADTQYF. The CDR3 DNA reads as TGTGCCAGCAGCGTGGGACAGGGCCCCGCAGATACGCAGTATTTT.

The V and J genes are TRBV5-6 and TRBJ1-2; weak D call: TRBD1 (5 bases). Germline CDR1 and CDR2: SGHDT and YYEEEE. Trimming cost V 3 bases and J 4 bases, with 7 bases left between them. The CDR3 has 12 residues. The CDR3 spells CASSSGGYGYTF. The CDR3 coding sequence is TGTGCCAGCAGCTCGGGGGGCTATGGCTACACCTTC.

Turning to this clone: The identical CDR3 is also encoded by other nucleotide sequences in the sample. V gene TRBV5-1 combines with J gene TRBJ1-1; 8 nucleotides match TRBD1. V shed 4 bases, J shed 2 bases, and the junction held 4 bases outside the gene matches. The CDR3 is 14 residues long. Germline values: CDR1 SGHRS, CDR2 YFSETQ. CDR3 coding DNA: TGCGCCAGCAGCCGAGACAGGGGTAACACTGAAGCTTTCTTT. This encodes CASSRDRGNTEAFF.

In this sample, this clone turned up once. The junction differs from germline at one of its ends, possibly a read error. Different DNA sequences within this sample yield the same CDR3. The V gene is TRBV5-1, the J gene TRBJ1-1; 7 nucleotides agree with TRBD1. This CDR3 spans 14 amino acids. Germline CDR1 is SGHRS and CDR2 is YFSETQ. For the CDR3, the DNA is TGCGCCAGCACAACTACAGGGGAGAACACTGAAGCTTTCTTC. It is translated as CASTTTGENTEAFF.

This clone was seen only a few times. This sample also contains other DNA sequences that code for the same CDR3. The chain employs TRBV6-5 and TRBJ2-2, with D perhaps TRBD1 (5 bases). From germline, CDR1 is MNHEY and CDR2 SVGAGI. Trimming stripped 2 bases from V and 5 bases from J, with 9 bases between. The CDR3 covers 14 residues. CDR3 DNA sequence: TGTGCCAGCAGTTACGATTCAGGGACCGGGGAGCTGTTTTTT. It is translated as CASSYDSGTGELFF.